Shown below are 20 T cell receptor beta chains from a single sample sequenced in a study of radiotherapy plus CTLA-4 blockade in lung cancer (dated by TCRdb to the late 2010s). Receptor amplification or capture employed the immunoSEQ multiplex PCR assay. Entries here come from immuneACCESS through TCRdb and include only in-frame sequences with V and J called. Some clones fail to appear in such tables; in the studies checked, an unresolved V gene covers under half of the shortfall, and the cause of the remainder is unknown. The sample includes tens of thousands of clones, with 84% observed a single time. The top ten hold 0.79% of the sample. Material: peripheral blood, obtained from a patient treated with radiotherapy plus ipilimumab. Receptors were obtained from a human donor with non-small cell lung cancer who had stable disease on radiotherapy plus ipilimumab.

The chain combines TRBV5-1 with TRBJ2-2; the match to TRBD2 covers 9 bases. Germline loops: CDR1 SGHRS, CDR2 YFSETQ. The CDR3 length is 14 residues. After removal of 4 bases from V and 6 bases from J, the junction contained 4 bases not matched to a gene. In DNA, the CDR3 is TGCGCCAGCAGCCCGGGACTAGCCTCCGGGGAGCTGTTTTTT. Its translation: CASSPGLASGELFF.

V and J are TRBV10-2 and TRBJ1-5, with TRBD1 matching over 9 bases. CDR3 length: 15 residues. With 7 bases clipped from V and 2 bases from J, the junction kept 6 bases outside the gene matches. The germline CDR1 and CDR2 sequences are WSHSY and SAAADI. CDR3 amino acids: CASKGGQGRNQPQHF. The CDR3 nucleotides read TGCGCCAGCAAAGGGGGACAGGGCCGCAATCAGCCCCAGCATTTT.

The CDR3 DNA is TGTGCCAGCAGCCCCAGTCGGCTAGCCAAAAACATTCAGTACTTC. Translation: CASSPSRLAKNIQYF. V usage is TRBV7-2 and J usage is TRBJ2-4, with D hard to call. The germline V gene has CDR1 SGHTA and CDR2 FQGNSA. V lost 5 bases and J lost 0, with 11 bases in between. This CDR3 is built from 15 residues.

The table lists this clone with a count of one. The CDR3 region is CASSSDRGLGYSNQPQHF. CDR3 bases: TGTGCCAGCAGCAGCGACAGGGGACTCGGATATAGCAATCAGCCCCAGCATTTT. The chain carries TRBV7-6 and TRBJ1-5; 8 bases fit TRBD1. The CDR3 loop spans 18 amino acids. CDR1 is SGHVS, CDR2 FNYEAQ, per germline. V was pared by 5 bases and J by 0 bases, with 12 bases of the junction left unmatched.

This rearrangement joins TRBV5-8 to TRBJ2-5, with 10 bases identical to TRBD1. The germline gives CDR1 SGHTS, CDR2 YDEGEE. V was pared by 4 bases and J by 2 bases, with 5 bases of the junction left unmatched. The CDR3 has 15 amino acids. The CDR3 sequence: CASSRQGARQETQYF. The CDR3 DNA reads as TGTGCCAGCAGCCGACAGGGGGCGAGACAAGAGACCCAGTACTTC.

The chain links TRBV7-3 to TRBJ1-2; 7 bases match TRBD1. Germline CDR1 is SGHTA and CDR2 is FQGTGA. The junction had 6 bases not matched to a gene; V was cut back by 4 bases and J by 1 base. CDR3 length: 15 amino acids. CDR3 sequence (DNA): TGTGCCAGCAGCTCGACAGGGCCCCGTAACTATGGCTACACCTTC. Translated: CASSSTGPRNYGYTF. Using reference TRBV7-3 and TRBJ1-2 for the parts outside the CDR3, the full variable domain is GAGVSQTPSNKVTEKGKYVELRCDPISGHTALYWYRQSLGQGPEFLIYFQGTGAADDSGLPNDRFFAVRPEGSVSTLKIQRTERGDSAVYLCASSSTGPRNYGYTFGSGTRLTVV.

This clone has a handful of counts. V gene TRBV11-2 combines with J gene TRBJ1-1; a possible D gene is TRBD1 (6 bases). With 0 bases removed from V and 0 bases from J, the gap between germline ends came to 14 bases. Looked up from germline, CDR1 is SGHAT and CDR2 is FQNNGV. This CDR3 comprises 17 residues. The CDR3 DNA is TGTGCCAGCAGCTTAGAATTAGAGGACAGACTGAACACTGAAGCTTTCTTT. Protein: CASSLELEDRLNTEAFF.

The chain employs TRBV9 and TRBJ2-2; no definite D call. This CDR3 comprises 12 residues. Germline CDR1 and CDR2: SGDLS and YYNGEE. Trimming pared 5 bases from V and 6 bases from J, leaving 8 bases between. CDR3 bases: TGTGCCAGCAGGTTAGGGTCCGGGGAGCTGTTTTTT. It specifies CASRLGSGELFF.

V gene TRBV5-1 combines with J gene TRBJ2-5, with 11 bases that match TRBD2. The DNA end is more similar to TRBJ2-7, so the J call may be wrong. Germline V lookup: CDR1 SGHRS, CDR2 YFSETQ. The CDR3 loop spans 17 amino acids. The CDR3 coding sequence is TGCGCCAGCAGCTCCTTAATAGCGGGAGGGAGCTCCTACGAGCAGTACTTC. Its protein product is CASSSLIAGGSSYEQYF.

The V gene is TRBV11-3, the J gene TRBJ2-1, with a possible D match to TRBD2 (6 bases). V was trimmed by 7 bases and J by 0 bases, leaving 10 bases between them. CDR1 and CDR2 from the germline V gene are SGHNT and YENEEA. The CDR3 spans 14 residues. This CDR3 is CASTPGDSYNEQFF. CDR3 sequence (DNA): TGTGCCAGCACCCCGGGAGACTCCTACAATGAGCAGTTCTTC. The variable domain in full, with the rest retrieved from reference TRBV11-3 and TRBJ2-1, is EAGVVQSPRYKIIEKKQPVAFWCNPISGHNTLYWYLQNLGQGPELLIRYENEEAVDDSQLPKDRFSAERLKGVDSTLKIQPAELGDSAVYLCASTPGDSYNEQFFGPGTRLTVL.

The V and J genes are TRBV6-5 and TRBJ1-5; D is perhaps TRBD1 (5 bases). Germline CDR1 and CDR2: MNHEY and SVGAGI. The CDR3 contains 13 residues. V was clipped by 7 bases and J by 0 bases, with 7 bases between them. CDR3 bases: TGTGCCAGCAACAGGAATAGCAATCAGCCCCAGCATTTT. Amino acids: CASNRNSNQPQHF.

The chain is built from TRBV6-5 and TRBJ2-7; D is unclear. The CDR3 extends over 13 amino acids. The ends were cut back, 4 bases at V and 3 bases at J, with 10 bases in the middle. Germline loops: CDR1 MNHEY, CDR2 SVGAGI. The CDR3 nucleotides read TGTGCCAGCAGTTCCCCTAACAGCTACGAGCAGTACTTC. Translation gives CASSSPNSYEQYF.

This chain joins TRBV15 and TRBJ1-4; 7 nucleotides align to TRBD1. This CDR3 is 15 amino acids long. The germline gives CDR1 LNHNV, CDR2 YYDKDF (reference sequence). V lost 2 bases, J lost 7 bases, and 7 bases stayed unmatched. This CDR3 is CATSRRGGGGEKLFF. The CDR3 DNA sequence: TGTGCCACCAGCAGACGGGGAGGGGGCGGTGAAAAACTGTTTTTT.

The chain uses TRBV9 and TRBJ2-6, with TRBD1 identical over 10 bases. The length of the CDR3 is 18 residues. V lost 4 bases and J lost 3; bases outside the gene matches: 10. The germline gives CDR1 SGDLS, CDR2 YYNGEE. CDR3 amino acids: CASSQLGQGNRGANVLTF. In DNA form, the CDR3 reads TGTGCCAGCAGCCAACTGGGACAGGGGAATCGTGGGGCCAACGTCCTGACTTTC. The entire variable domain, with the rest obtained from reference TRBV9 and TRBJ2-6, is as follows: DSGVTQTPKHLITATGQRVTLRCSPRSGDLSVYWYQQSLDQGLQFLIQYYNGEERAKGNILERFSAQQFPDLHSELNLSSLELGDSALYFCASSQLGQGNRGANVLTFGAGSRLTVL.

CDR3 in amino acids: CATSRDRSTGELFF. CDR3 in DNA: TGTGCCACCAGCAGAGATCGGAGCACCGGGGAGCTGTTTTTT. The chain recombines TRBV15 with TRBJ2-2; D unresolved. There are 14 residues in the CDR3. The germline V and J ends were trimmed by 0 bases and 4 bases, with 6 bases remaining between them. CDR1 LNHNV and CDR2 YYDKDF come from the germline V gene (reference sequence).

The chain uses TRBV5-1 and TRBJ2-1; TRBD2 agrees at 15 bases. This CDR3 has 17 amino acids. The junction had 5 bases not matched to a gene; V was cut back by 3 bases and J by 4 bases. Germline V gene data show CDR1 as SGHRS and CDR2 as YFSETQ. The CDR3 region has the DNA TGCGCCAGCAGCTCCGGACTAGCGGGGGGGCGTTACAATGAGCAGTTCTTC. It translates to CASSSGLAGGRYNEQFF. Full variable domain (missing parts from reference TRBV5-1 and TRBJ2-1): KAGVTQTPRYLIKTRGQQVTLSCSPISGHRSVSWYQQTPGQGLQFLFEYFSETQRNKGNFPGRFSGRQFSNSRSEMNVSTLELGDSALYLCASSSGLAGGRYNEQFFGPGTRLTVL.

Details on this clone: An end of the junction does not agree with germline; a read error may underlie this. V gene TRBV7-7 combines with J gene TRBJ2-1; the D is unclear. The germline V gene encodes CDR1 SSHAT and CDR2 FNYEAQ (reference sequence). CDR3 size: 14 residues. The CDR3 nucleotides read TGTGCTAGCAGCTTAATTTCGGAAGGCAATGAGCAGTTCTTC. It yields the protein CASSLISEGNEQFF.

The V gene is TRBV6-5, the J gene TRBJ1-6, with D perhaps matching TRBD1 (5 bases). The CDR3 runs to 14 residues. Germline CDR1 is MNHEY and CDR2 is SVGAGI. Deletions cut 6 bases from V and 14 bases from J, with 20 bases between. The CDR3 sequence: CASRVTAPGEALHF. The CDR3 nucleotides read TGTGCCAGCAGAGTGACAGCCCCTGGGGAAGCCCTCCACTTT.

V gene TRBV29-1 combines with J gene TRBJ2-3; 8 bases agree with TRBD1. The germline V gene encodes CDR1 SQVTM and CDR2 ANQGSEA. J gave up 6 bases and V 0 bases, and 11 bases lay outside the gene matches. CDR3 length equals 16 residues. DNA for the CDR3: TGCAGCGTTGAAGATCCGACAGGGGCCAAACGGGATACGCAGTATTTT. Protein product: CSVEDPTGAKRDTQYF.

The rearrangement uses TRBV5-4 and TRBJ1-4, with no clear D. Germline V lookup: CDR1 SGHNT, CDR2 YYREEE (reference sequence). V was pared by 0 bases and J by 5 bases, with 17 bases between. The length of the CDR3 is 17 residues. The CDR3 region has the DNA TGTGCCAGCAGCTTGGCGGGGTTAGGAACGATGAATGAAAAACTGTTTTTT. Amino acid sequence: CASSLAGLGTMNEKLFF. Complete variable domain (other parts from reference TRBV5-4 and TRBJ1-4): ETGVTQSPTHLIKTRGQQVTLRCSSQSGHNTVSWYQQALGQGPQFIFQYYREEENGRGNFPPRFSGLQFPNYSSELNVNALELDDSALYLCASSLAGLGTMNEKLFFGSGTQLSVL.